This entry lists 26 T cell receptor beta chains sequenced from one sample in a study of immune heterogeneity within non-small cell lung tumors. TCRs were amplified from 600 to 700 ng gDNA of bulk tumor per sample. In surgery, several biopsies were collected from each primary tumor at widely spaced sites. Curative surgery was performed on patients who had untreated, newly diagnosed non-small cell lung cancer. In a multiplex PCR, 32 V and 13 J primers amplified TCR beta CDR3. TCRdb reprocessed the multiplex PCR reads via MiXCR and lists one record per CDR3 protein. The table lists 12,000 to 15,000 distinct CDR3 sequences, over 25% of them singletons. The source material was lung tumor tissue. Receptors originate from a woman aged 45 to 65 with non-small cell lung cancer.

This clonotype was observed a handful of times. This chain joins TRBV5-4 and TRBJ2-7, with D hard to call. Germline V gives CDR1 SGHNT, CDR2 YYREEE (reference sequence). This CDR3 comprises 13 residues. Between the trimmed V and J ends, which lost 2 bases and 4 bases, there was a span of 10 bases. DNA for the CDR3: TGTGCCAGCAGCTTCGTCGGAAGATACGAGCAGTACTTC. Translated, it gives CASSFVGRYEQYF.

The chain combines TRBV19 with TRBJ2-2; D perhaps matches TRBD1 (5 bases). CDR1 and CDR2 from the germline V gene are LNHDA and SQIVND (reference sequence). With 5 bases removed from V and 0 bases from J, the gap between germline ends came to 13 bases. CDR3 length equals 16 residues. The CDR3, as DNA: TGTGCCAGTAGTCCCCAGGGCTGTGCGAACACCGGGGAGCTGTTTTTT. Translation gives CASSPQGCANTGELFF.

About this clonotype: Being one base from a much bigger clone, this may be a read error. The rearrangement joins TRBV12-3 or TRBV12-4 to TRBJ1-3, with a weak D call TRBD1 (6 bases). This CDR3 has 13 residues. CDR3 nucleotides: TGTGTCAGCGGCAGGGGCGCGGGAAACACCATATATTTT. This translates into CVSGRGAGNTIYF.

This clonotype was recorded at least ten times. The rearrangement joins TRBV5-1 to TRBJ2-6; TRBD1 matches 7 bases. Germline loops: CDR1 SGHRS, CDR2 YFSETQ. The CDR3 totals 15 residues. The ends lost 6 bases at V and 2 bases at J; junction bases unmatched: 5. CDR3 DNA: TGCGCCAGCACCAAGGGGGCGCCTGGGGCCAACGTCCTGACTTTC. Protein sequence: CASTKGAPGANVLTF.

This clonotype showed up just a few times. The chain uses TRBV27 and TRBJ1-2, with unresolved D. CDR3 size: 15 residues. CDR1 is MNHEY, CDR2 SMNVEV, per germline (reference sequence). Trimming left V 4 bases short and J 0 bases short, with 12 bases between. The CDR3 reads CASSWSVRTNYGYTF. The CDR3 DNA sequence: TGTGCCAGCAGTTGGTCGGTCCGGACTAACTATGGCTACACCTTC.

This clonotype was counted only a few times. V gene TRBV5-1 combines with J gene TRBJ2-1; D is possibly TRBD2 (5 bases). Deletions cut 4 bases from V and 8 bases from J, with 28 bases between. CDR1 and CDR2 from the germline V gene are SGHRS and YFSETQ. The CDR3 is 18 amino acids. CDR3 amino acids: CASSLDRVGLSGTDEQFF. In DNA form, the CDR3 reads TGCGCCAGCAGCCTCGACCGAGTAGGTCTATCGGGAACAGATGAGCAGTTCTTC.

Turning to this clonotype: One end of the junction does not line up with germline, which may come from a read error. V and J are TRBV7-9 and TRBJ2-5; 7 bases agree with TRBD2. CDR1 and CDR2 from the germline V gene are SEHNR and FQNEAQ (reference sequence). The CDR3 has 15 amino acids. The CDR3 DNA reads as TGTGCCAGCAGCGTATGGGGAGGGATGGGGGAGACCAAGTACTTC. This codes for CASSVWGGMGETKYF. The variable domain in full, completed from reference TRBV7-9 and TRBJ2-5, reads DTGVSQNPRHKITKRGQNVTFRCDPISEHNRLYWYRQTLGQGPEFLTYFQNEAQLEKSRLLSDRFSAERPKGSFSTLEIQRTEQGDSAMYLCASSVWGGMGETKYFGPGTRLLVL.

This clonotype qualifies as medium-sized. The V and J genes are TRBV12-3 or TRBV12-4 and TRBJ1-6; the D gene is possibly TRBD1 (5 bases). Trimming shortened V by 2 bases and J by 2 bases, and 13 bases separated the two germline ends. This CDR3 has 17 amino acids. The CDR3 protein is CASSLRAGLTYNSPLHF. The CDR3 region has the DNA TGTGCCAGCAGTTTACGAGCAGGGTTGACCTATAATTCACCCCTCCACTTT.

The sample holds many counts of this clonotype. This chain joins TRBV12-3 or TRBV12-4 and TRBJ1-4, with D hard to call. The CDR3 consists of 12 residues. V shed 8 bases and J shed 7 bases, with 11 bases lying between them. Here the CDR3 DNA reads TGTGCCAGCTCCTCCGTGGGTGAAAAACTGTTTTTT. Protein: CASSSVGEKLFF.

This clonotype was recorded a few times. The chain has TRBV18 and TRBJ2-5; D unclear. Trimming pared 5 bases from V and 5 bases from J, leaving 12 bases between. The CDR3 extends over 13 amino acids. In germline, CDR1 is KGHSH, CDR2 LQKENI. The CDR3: CASSSIAVETQYF. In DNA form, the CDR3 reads TGTGCCAGCTCATCGATCGCGGTGGAGACCCAGTACTTC.

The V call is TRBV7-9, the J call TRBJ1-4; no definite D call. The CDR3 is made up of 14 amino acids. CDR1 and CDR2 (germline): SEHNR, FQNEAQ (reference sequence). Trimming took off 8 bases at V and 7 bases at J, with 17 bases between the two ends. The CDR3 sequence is CASGAGSKGEKLFF. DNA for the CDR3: TGTGCCAGCGGCGCCGGGTCTAAGGGTGAAAAACTGTTTTTT.

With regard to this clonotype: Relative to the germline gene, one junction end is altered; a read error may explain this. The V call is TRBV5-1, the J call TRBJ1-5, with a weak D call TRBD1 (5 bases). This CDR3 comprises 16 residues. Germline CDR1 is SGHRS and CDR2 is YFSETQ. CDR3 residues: CVSSLGGGSGNQPQHF. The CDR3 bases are TGCGTCAGCAGCTTGGGGGGGGGGAGTGGAAATCAGCCCCAGCATTTT.

The CDR3 sequence: CSARGLAGSPRYEQYF. The DNA of the CDR3 is TGCAGTGCTAGAGGGCTAGCGGGAAGTCCCCGGTACGAGCAGTACTTC. This sequence joins TRBV20-1 and TRBJ2-7; 9 bases match TRBD2. This CDR3 has 16 residues. V lost 1 base, J lost 4 bases, and 11 bases stayed unmatched. Germline CDR1 DFQATT, CDR2 SNEGSKA (reference sequence).

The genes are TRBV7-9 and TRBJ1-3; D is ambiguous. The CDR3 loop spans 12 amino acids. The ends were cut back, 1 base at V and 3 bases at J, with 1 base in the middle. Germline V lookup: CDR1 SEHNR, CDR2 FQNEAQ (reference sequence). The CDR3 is CASSLVGNTIYF. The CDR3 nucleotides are TGTGCCAGCAGCTTAGTTGGAAACACCATATATTTT.

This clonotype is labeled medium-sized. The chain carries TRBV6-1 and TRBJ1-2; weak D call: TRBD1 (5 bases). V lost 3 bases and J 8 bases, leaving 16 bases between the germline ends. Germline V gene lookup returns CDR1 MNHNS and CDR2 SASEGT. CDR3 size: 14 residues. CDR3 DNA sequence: TGTGCCAGCAGTGAGGGGGGGTTCAACGGGGGCTACACCTTC. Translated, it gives CASSEGGFNGGYTF.

The CDR3 DNA reads TGCGCCAGCAGCGGAGACAGGGCAGGGGAGACCCAGTACTTC. Protein product: CASSGDRAGETQYF. The chain carries TRBV5-1 and TRBJ2-5; 7 bases map to TRBD1. Germline loops: CDR1 SGHRS, CDR2 YFSETQ. The V gene end was trimmed by 4 bases and the J gene end by 5 bases; junction bases not matched to a gene: 8. The CDR3 totals 14 residues. The complete variable domain, with remaining parts taken from reference TRBV5-1 and TRBJ2-5, reads KAGVTQTPRYLIKTRGQQVTLSCSPISGHRSVSWYQQTPGQGLQFLFEYFSETQRNKGNFPGRFSGRQFSNSRSEMNVSTLELGDSALYLCASSGDRAGETQYFGPGTRLLVL.

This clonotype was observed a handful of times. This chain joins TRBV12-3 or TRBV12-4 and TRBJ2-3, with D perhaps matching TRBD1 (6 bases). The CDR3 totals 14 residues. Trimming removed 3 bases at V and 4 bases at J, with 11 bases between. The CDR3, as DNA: TGTGCCAGCAGTTTCAGGGGTAGCCCAGATACGCAGTATTTT. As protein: CASSFRGSPDTQYF.

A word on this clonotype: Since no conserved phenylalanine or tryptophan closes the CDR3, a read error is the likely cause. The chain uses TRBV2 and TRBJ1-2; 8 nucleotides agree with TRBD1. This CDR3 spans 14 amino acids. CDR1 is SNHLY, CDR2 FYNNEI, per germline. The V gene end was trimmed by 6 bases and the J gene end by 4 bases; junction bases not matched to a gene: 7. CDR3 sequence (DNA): TGTGCCAGCAGGGCGTGGACAGGGAGCTATGGCTACACCTTA. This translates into CASRAWTGSYGYTL.

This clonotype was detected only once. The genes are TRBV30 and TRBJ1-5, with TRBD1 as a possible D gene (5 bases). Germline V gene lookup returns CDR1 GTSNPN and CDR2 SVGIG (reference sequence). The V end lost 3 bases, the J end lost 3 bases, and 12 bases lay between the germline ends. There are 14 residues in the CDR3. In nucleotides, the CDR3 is TGTGCCTGGAGCCGGGACCGGGACAATCAGCCCCAGCATTTT. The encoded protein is CAWSRDRDNQPQHF.

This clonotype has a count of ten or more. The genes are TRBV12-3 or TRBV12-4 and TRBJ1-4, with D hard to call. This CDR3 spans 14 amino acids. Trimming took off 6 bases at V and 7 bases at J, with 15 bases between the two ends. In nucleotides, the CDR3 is TGTGCCAGCAGGCTACAGATTAAAGGTGAAAAACTGTTTTTT. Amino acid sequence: CASRLQIKGEKLFF.

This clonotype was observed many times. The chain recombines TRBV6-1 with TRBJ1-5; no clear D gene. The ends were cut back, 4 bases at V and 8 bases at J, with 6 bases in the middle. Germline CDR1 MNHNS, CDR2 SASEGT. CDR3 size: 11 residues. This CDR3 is CASSVPEPQHF. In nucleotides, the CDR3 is TGTGCCAGCAGTGTACCGGAGCCCCAGCATTTT.

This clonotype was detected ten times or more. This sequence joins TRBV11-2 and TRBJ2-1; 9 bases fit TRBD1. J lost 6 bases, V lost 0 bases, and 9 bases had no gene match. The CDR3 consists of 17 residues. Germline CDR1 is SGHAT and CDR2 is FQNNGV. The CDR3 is CASSLEIPGTGRNEQFF. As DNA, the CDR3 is TGTGCCAGCAGCTTAGAGATTCCCGGGACAGGGCGCAATGAGCAGTTCTTC.

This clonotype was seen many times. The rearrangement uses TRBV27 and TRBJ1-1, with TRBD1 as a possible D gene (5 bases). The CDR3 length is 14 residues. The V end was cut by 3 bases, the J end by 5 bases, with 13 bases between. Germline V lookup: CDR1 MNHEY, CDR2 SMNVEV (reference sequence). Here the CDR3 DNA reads TGTGCCAGCAGTTTGTCCCCGGCAGGGACTGAAGCTTTCTTT. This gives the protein CASSLSPAGTEAFF.

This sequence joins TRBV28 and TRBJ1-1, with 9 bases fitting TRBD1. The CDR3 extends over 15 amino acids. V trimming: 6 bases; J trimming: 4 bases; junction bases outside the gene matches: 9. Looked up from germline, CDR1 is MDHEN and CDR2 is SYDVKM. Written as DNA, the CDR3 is TGTGCCAGCAGACCTACAGGGGGCCAAGTCACTGAAGCTTTCTTT. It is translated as CASRPTGGQVTEAFF.

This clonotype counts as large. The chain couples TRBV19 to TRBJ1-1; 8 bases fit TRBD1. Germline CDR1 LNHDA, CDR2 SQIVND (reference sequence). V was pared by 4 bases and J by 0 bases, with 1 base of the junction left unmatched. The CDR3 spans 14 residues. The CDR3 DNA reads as TGTGCCAGTAGTAAGACAGGGGTGAACACTGAAGCTTTCTTT. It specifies CASSKTGVNTEAFF. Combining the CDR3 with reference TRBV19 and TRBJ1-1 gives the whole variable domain DGGITQSPKYLFRKEGQNVTLSCEQNLNHDAMYWYRQDPGQGLRLIYYSQIVNDFQKGDIAEGYSVSREKKESFPLTVTSAQKNPTAFYLCASSKTGVNTEAFFGQGTRLTVV.

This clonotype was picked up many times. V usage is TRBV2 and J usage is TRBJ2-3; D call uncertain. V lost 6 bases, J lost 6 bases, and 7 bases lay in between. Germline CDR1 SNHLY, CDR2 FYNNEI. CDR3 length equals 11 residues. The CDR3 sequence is CASSLGDTQYF. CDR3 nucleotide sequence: TGTGCCAGCAGCCTAGGGGATACGCAGTATTTT.